The 32 T cell receptor beta chains below come from one sample, sequenced in a study of cytomegalovirus exposure and HLA in healthy donors. Primers for the PCR totalled 60 Vbeta and 13 Jbeta. The protocol was immunoSEQ multiplex PCR, while the TCRdb copy is restricted to in-frame clones and leaves out a portion. The sample carries approximately 160,000 clones, around 68% recorded once. The sample comprised PBMCs. All receptors come from a man in his forties or fifties in good health and CMV-seronegative.

This clone was counted once. The V and J genes are TRBV7-2 and TRBJ1-6; D gene unclear. V was trimmed by 2 bases and J by 6 bases, leaving 14 bases between them. CDR3 length: 16 amino acids. The germline gives CDR1 SGHTA, CDR2 FQGNSA. CDR3 residues: CASSLNAGPSNSPLHF. The CDR3 DNA sequence: TGTGCCAGCAGCTTAAACGCCGGTCCGTCTAATTCACCCCTCCACTTT.

The gene calls are TRBV6-1 and TRBJ2-5; weak D call: TRBD2 (5 bases). The germline V gene encodes CDR1 MNHNS and CDR2 SASEGT. Deletions cut 2 bases from V and 5 bases from J, with 15 bases between. CDR3 length equals 15 residues. The CDR3 region is CASSESAGGVETQYF. The CDR3 nucleotides read TGTGCCAGCAGTGAATCGGCAGGAGGTGTGGAGACCCAGTACTTC.

The chain couples TRBV5-1 to TRBJ2-5, with 11 bases lining up with TRBD1. The last part of the DNA fits TRBJ2-7 better; the J call may be wrong. CDR1 and CDR2 (germline): SGHRS, YFSETQ. The CDR3 is 16 residues long. The CDR3 loop is CASSYAGTGGIDEQYF. CDR3 nucleotides: TGCGCCAGCAGCTACGCAGGGACAGGGGGTATCGACGAGCAGTACTTC.

The chain links TRBV19 to TRBJ2-5; possibly TRBD1 for D (6 bases). The CDR3 is 14 amino acids. Germline V gene data show CDR1 as LNHDA and CDR2 as SQIVND (reference sequence). Between the trimmed V and J ends, which lost 8 bases and 1 base, there was a span of 14 bases. CDR3: CASSDRRFQETQYF. The CDR3, as DNA: TGTGCCAGTTCGGACAGACGGTTCCAAGAGACCCAGTACTTC.

This clone was detected only once. The CDR3 bases are TGTGCCAGCAGCTTAATTGAGTTCACTGAAGCTTTCTTT. Protein: CASSLIEFTEAFF. This chain uses TRBV7-6 with TRBJ1-1; D gene unclear. This CDR3 has 13 residues. V was shortened by 2 bases and J by 4 bases, with 8 bases between the two germline ends. Germline lookup yields CDR1 SGHVS and CDR2 FNYEAQ.

The gene calls are TRBV4-3 and TRBJ1-4, with TRBD1 as a possible D gene (5 bases). The V end lost 2 bases, the J end lost 5 bases, and 12 bases lay between the germline ends. The CDR3 spans 15 residues. The germline CDR1 and CDR2 sequences are LGHNA and YSLEER. In nucleotides, the CDR3 is TGCGCCAGCAGCCAAACAGGTGGGGTGAATGAAAAACTGTTTTTT. Encoded protein: CASSQTGGVNEKLFF.

The V gene is TRBV5-1, the J gene TRBJ1-4; 7 nucleotides agree with TRBD1. The J segment lost 3 bases and the V segment lost 4 bases, leaving 6 bases of the junction unmatched. This CDR3 spans 15 amino acids. Looked up from germline, CDR1 is SGHRS and CDR2 is YFSETQ. In nucleotides, the CDR3 is TGCGCCAGCAGCCCCCAGGGGGGAGCTAATGAAAAACTGTTTTTT. Protein: CASSPQGGANEKLFF.

This rearrangement joins TRBV5-4 to TRBJ1-3; weak D call: TRBD1 (5 bases). Germline V gene lookup returns CDR1 SGHNT and CDR2 YYREEE (reference sequence). Trimming cost V 4 bases and J 4 bases, with 15 bases left between them. This CDR3 comprises 15 residues. The CDR3 region is CASSPTIGVGNTIYF. CDR3 DNA sequence: TGTGCCAGCAGCCCCACCATAGGGGTCGGAAACACCATATATTTT.

This clone was observed a few times. The chain uses TRBV6-5 and TRBJ2-7; 7 bases are shared with TRBD1. Germline V gives CDR1 MNHEY, CDR2 SVGAGI. There are 15 residues in the CDR3. The trim removed 4 bases at V and 2 bases at J, leaving 8 bases unmatched. The CDR3 loop reads CASSLTGYYPYEQYF. The DNA for the CDR3 is TGTGCCAGCAGTTTGACAGGGTATTACCCCTACGAGCAGTACTTC.

The gene calls are TRBV28 and TRBJ2-3; TRBD2 agrees at 11 bases. The CDR3 contains 18 residues. Germline V gives CDR1 MDHEN, CDR2 SYDVKM. With V trimmed by 2 bases and J by 5 bases, 12 bases remained unmatched. The CDR3 region is CASSLPPGLAEIRDTQYF. CDR3 sequence (DNA): TGTGCCAGCAGTTTACCCCCGGGACTAGCGGAGATTCGAGATACGCAGTATTTT.

In regard to this clone: One junction end disagrees with the germline gene, perhaps due to a read error. V usage is TRBV11-2 and J usage is TRBJ2-7; TRBD1 matches at 10 bases. Germline CDR1 and CDR2: SGHAT and FQNNGV. This CDR3 is 12 amino acids long. CDR3 residues: CASSPRTGGDFF. In nucleotides, the CDR3 is TGTGCCAGCAGCCCCCGGACAGGGGGGGATTTCTTC. Filled out from reference TRBV11-2 and TRBJ2-7, the complete variable domain reads EAGVAQSPRYKIIEKRQSVAFWCNPISGHATLYWYQQILGQGPKLLIQFQNNGVVDDSQLPKDRFSAERLKGVDSTLKIQPAKLEDSAVYLCASSPRTGGDFFGPGTRLTVT.

The V call is TRBV19, the J call TRBJ1-2; TRBD1 matches at 10 bases. From germline, CDR1 is LNHDA and CDR2 SQIVND (reference sequence). V lost 6 bases, J lost 4 bases, and 8 bases stayed unmatched. There are 15 residues in the CDR3. The CDR3 loop is CASSQSGTGAYGYTF. CDR3 sequence (DNA): TGTGCCAGTAGCCAGTCCGGGACAGGGGCCTATGGCTACACCTTC. The whole variable domain, filled in from reference TRBV19 and TRBJ1-2, reads DGGITQSPKYLFRKEGQNVTLSCEQNLNHDAMYWYRQDPGQGLRLIYYSQIVNDFQKGDIAEGYSVSREKKESFPLTVTSAQKNPTAFYLCASSQSGTGAYGYTFGSGTRLTVV.

V is TRBV11-2 and J is TRBJ2-5; 7 bases align to TRBD2. The germline gives CDR1 SGHAT, CDR2 FQNNGV. The CDR3 runs 15 residues. J lost 2 bases, V lost 0 bases, and 3 bases had no gene match. CDR3: CASSLDGTKQETQYF. The CDR3 nucleotides read TGTGCCAGCAGCTTAGATGGGACTAAACAAGAGACCCAGTACTTC.

V is TRBV29-1 and J is TRBJ2-1; TRBD2 matches at 9 bases. The V gene's germline CDR1 is SQVTM and CDR2 ANQGSEA. This CDR3 region has 16 residues. V gave up 1 base and J gave up 3 bases; unmatched junction bases: 7. CDR3 DNA sequence: TGCAGCGTTGAAGGGCGGACTAGCGCCAACTACAATGAGCAGTTCTTC. It encodes CSVEGRTSANYNEQFF.

The chain's CDR3 is CASSEAAEAFF. CDR3 nucleotide sequence: TGTGCCAGCAGTGAAGCAGCGGAAGCTTTCTTT. This chain uses TRBV6-1 with TRBJ1-1; D is undetermined. The CDR3 runs 11 residues. V lost 0 bases and J lost 8, with 4 bases in between. Per germline, CDR1 MNHNS and CDR2 SASEGT.

This clone was detected a few times. The chain carries TRBV28 and TRBJ1-1; TRBD1 aligns across 9 bases. Germline V CDR1 and CDR2: MDHEN, SYDVKM. Germline trimming cut 6 bases from V and 1 base from J; bases unmatched to any gene: 6. CDR3 length equals 15 residues. CDR3 sequence: CASRGTGNGNTEAFF. DNA for the CDR3: TGTGCCAGCAGGGGGACAGGGAACGGGAACACTGAAGCTTTCTTT.

With regard to this clone: Other DNA sequences in the sample encode the same CDR3. V is TRBV18 and J is TRBJ1-2, with 10 positions matching TRBD1. Germline V lookup: CDR1 KGHSH, CDR2 LQKENI. This CDR3 has 13 amino acids. The V gene end was trimmed by 3 bases and the J gene end by 5 bases; junction bases not matched to a gene: 0. CDR3 loop: CASSPDRGYGYTF. Here the CDR3 DNA reads TGTGCCAGCTCACCGGACAGGGGGTATGGCTACACCTTC.

This chain joins TRBV10-1 and TRBJ1-6; D gene ambiguous. CDR1 is WNHNN and CDR2 is SYGVQD in the germline V gene (reference sequence). CDR3 length: 15 amino acids. Deletions cut 2 bases from V and 8 bases from J, with 13 bases between. The DNA of the CDR3 is TGCGCCAGCAGTGAGACCAGCGGATCGGATTCACCCCTCCACTTT. Protein sequence: CASSETSGSDSPLHF.

The V gene is TRBV7-2, the J gene TRBJ2-7; 10 positions match TRBD1. There are 16 residues in the CDR3. Germline CDR1 is SGHTA and CDR2 is FQGNSA. Unmatched junction bases numbered 9, after V lost 5 bases and J lost 2 bases. The CDR3 sequence: CASSRAPGQGPYEQYF. The CDR3 DNA reads as TGTGCCAGCAGCCGCGCCCCGGGACAGGGGCCCTACGAGCAGTACTTC.

As regards this clone: One end of the junction fails to match germline, which may point to a read error. The V and J genes are TRBV7-7 and TRBJ1-4; 9 nucleotides line up with TRBD1. Germline V gene lookup returns CDR1 SSHAT and CDR2 FNYEAQ (reference sequence). This CDR3 region has 15 residues. CDR3 amino acids: CASSRGTGINEKLFF. The CDR3, as DNA: TGTGCTAGCAGCCGTGGGACAGGGATTAATGAAAAACTGTTTTTT. The whole variable domain, remainder taken from reference TRBV7-7 and TRBJ1-4, is GAGVSQSPRYKVTKRGQDVTLRCDPISSHATLYWYQQALGQGPEFLTYFNYEAQPDKSGLPSDRFSAERPEGSISTLTIQRTEQRDSAMYRCASSRGTGINEKLFFGSGTQLSVL.

The chain joins TRBV9 to TRBJ1-1, with TRBD1 matching 12 bases. The CDR3 covers 15 residues. CDR1 is SGDLS, CDR2 YYNGEE, per germline. Losses at the gene ends were 4 bases for V and 3 bases for J; bases not matched to a gene: 4. CDR3: CASSTGTGGYTEAFF. The CDR3 DNA sequence: TGTGCCAGCAGCACCGGGACAGGGGGCTACACTGAAGCTTTCTTT.

This clone was picked up a small number of times. The chain links TRBV10-3 to TRBJ2-7; D unclear. The CDR3 consists of 14 residues. V gave up 7 bases and J gave up 0 bases, with 13 bases separating them. Germline V gene data show CDR1 as ENHRY and CDR2 as SYGVKD. The CDR3 loop reads CAIKTPGSSYEQYF. The CDR3 region has the DNA TGTGCCATCAAAACCCCAGGTTCCTCCTACGAGCAGTACTTC.

This chain joins TRBV27 and TRBJ1-6; D possibly corresponds to TRBD1 (6 bases). The ends were cut back, 0 bases at V and 5 bases at J, with 11 bases in the middle. The CDR3 contains 16 residues. Germline V gives CDR1 MNHEY, CDR2 SMNVEV (reference sequence). CDR3 in DNA: TGTGCCAGCAGTTTATCGAGACAGGCTCATAATTCACCCCTCCACTTT. It yields the protein CASSLSRQAHNSPLHF.

The genes are TRBV6-1 and TRBJ1-2, with D possibly being TRBD1 (5 bases). Germline CDR1 reads MNHNS; CDR2 reads SASEGT. The CDR3 is 13 amino acids. Deletions cut 2 bases from V and 14 bases from J, with 18 bases between. The CDR3 nucleotides read TGTGCCAGCAGTGAACGAAGGGGTTCCCCCTGGACCTTC. Amino acids: CASSERRGSPWTF.

The genes are TRBV5-1 and TRBJ2-7; D is unresolved. The CDR3 loop spans 13 amino acids. Germline V gene data show CDR1 as SGHRS and CDR2 as YFSETQ. V was pared by 4 bases and J by 3 bases, with 11 bases between. The CDR3 reads CASSAAVNYEQYF. The DNA for the CDR3 is TGCGCCAGCAGCGCGGCGGTGAACTACGAGCAGTACTTC.

The chain couples TRBV2 to TRBJ2-5; tentatively, D is TRBD1 (5 bases). The V gene lost 6 bases and the J gene lost 0 bases, with 14 bases spanning the gap. Germline CDR1 reads SNHLY; CDR2 reads FYNNEI. This CDR3 comprises 15 residues. DNA of the CDR3: TGTGCCAGCAGGCGACAAAGGGGTAACCAAGAGACCCAGTACTTC. Its translation is CASRRQRGNQETQYF.

The chain combines TRBV4-2 with TRBJ2-7, with unresolved D. The CDR3 totals 15 residues. V lost 4 bases, J lost 5 bases, and 18 bases lay in between. The germline gives CDR1 LGHNA, CDR2 YNFKEQ. The CDR3 here is CASSRRLLSGDEQYF. In nucleotides, the CDR3 is TGTGCCAGCAGCCGAAGACTCCTCTCTGGTGACGAGCAGTACTTC.

There are a few counts of this clone. This CDR3 reads CASSSPRRSPNYGYTF. The DNA of the CDR3 is TGTGCCAGCAGTTCCCCCCGCAGGTCCCCTAACTATGGCTACACCTTC. The rearrangement uses TRBV7-9 and TRBJ1-2; the D is unclear. V lost 6 bases and J lost 0, with 17 bases in between. Per germline, CDR1 SEHNR and CDR2 FQNEAQ (reference sequence). CDR3 size: 16 residues.

This clone was seen only a few times. CDR3 protein: CASSLARLAGVETQYF. CDR3 sequence (DNA): TGTGCCAGCAGCTTAGCGCGGCTAGCGGGGGTGGAGACCCAGTACTTC. The J gene is TRBJ2-5, the V gene TRBV7-8; 10 bases fit TRBD2. Germline V lookup: CDR1 SGHVS, CDR2 FQNEAQ. Unmatched junction bases numbered 6, after V lost 0 bases and J lost 5 bases. The CDR3 contains 16 residues.

The V gene is TRBV7-2, the J gene TRBJ2-1; 7 bases are shared with TRBD2. CDR3 length: 14 amino acids. With 6 bases clipped from V and 1 base from J, the junction kept 3 bases outside the gene matches. The germline V gene encodes CDR1 SGHTA and CDR2 FQGNSA. CDR3 sequence reads: CASRTGGSYNEQFF. CDR3 nucleotide sequence: TGTGCCAGCAGAACGGGGGGTTCCTACAATGAGCAGTTCTTC.

The chain is built from TRBV7-5 and TRBJ1-1. TRBV7-5 is termed a pseudogene. The CDR3 consists of 16 residues. The CDR3 is CVRSFPVDGGCTEAFF. In DNA, the CDR3 is TGTGTCAGAAGCTTCCCGGTGGACGGGGGTTGTACTGAAGCTTTCTTT.

This chain uses TRBV7-6 with TRBJ2-1; 7 bases match TRBD2. This CDR3 region has 16 residues. Trimming at V came to 3 bases and at J to 0 bases, leaving 5 bases not matched to a gene. Germline V gene lookup returns CDR1 SGHVS and CDR2 FNYEAQ. CDR3 region: CASSLSAGSSYNEQFF. CDR3 DNA sequence: TGTGCCAGCAGCTTGTCAGCGGGGAGCTCCTACAATGAGCAGTTCTTC.